This is a list of T cell receptor beta chains from one sample in a study of blood T cell repertoires in COVID-19. Libraries were prepared by immunoSEQ multiplex PCR; TCRdb keeps only in-frame clonotypes and omits some of them. The sample yields some 400,000 clones, 85% to 90% seen once. The sample was PBMCs or T cells enriched from blood (not recorded which). The receptor set was obtained from a man aged 30-40 years who had recovered from COVID-19. Both conserved end residues are part of each CDR3. The order of the fields is J gene, V gene, clone size, D gene, CDR3 length, CDR3 protein, CDR3 DNA. D genes are given only for firm matches. The listing skips clone size in some rows; elsewhere it reads once, few, many or a size class.

TRBJ2-7 | TRBV6-5 | once | TRBD1 | 14 | CASSWARGTYEQYF | TGTGCCAGCAGTTGGGCCAGGGGGACCTACGAGCAGTACTTC
TRBJ2-1 | TRBV6-5 | few | TRBD2 | 15 | CASSSAGSSYNEQFF | TGTGCCAGCAGTTCAGCGGGGAGCTCCTACAATGAGCAGTTCTTC
TRBJ2-1 | TRBV6-5 | NA | NA | 15 | CASITSNGRYNEQFF | TGTGCCAGCATAACTAGCAATGGCCGGTACAATGAGCAGTTCTTC
TRBJ2-5 | TRBV28 | NA | TRBD1 | 16 | CASGTTDRGLIRTQYF | TGTGCCAGCGGGACCACCGACAGGGGGCTGATACGGACCCAGTACTTC
TRBJ2-1 | TRBV27 | NA | NA | 14 | CASSPRGSQNEQFF | TGTGCCAGCAGTCCCCGGGGTAGCCAAAATGAGCAGTTCTTC
TRBJ2-6 | TRBV5-1 | NA | NA | 16 | CASSFGGAGGANVLTF | TGCGCCAGCAGCTTTGGGGGCGCGGGTGGGGCCAACGTCCTGACTTTC
TRBJ2-3 | TRBV11-2 | once | TRBD2 | 17 | CASSPRTSGSPTDTQYF | TGTGCCAGCAGCCCTAGGACTAGCGGGAGCCCCACAGATACGCAGTATTTT
TRBJ2-6 | TRBV7-2 | NA | NA | 16 | CASSSGGLPGANVLTF | TGTGCCAGCAGCTCCGGAGGGCTACCTGGGGCCAACGTCCTGACTTTC
TRBJ2-7 | TRBV27 | NA | NA | 12 | CASANSAKEQYF | TGTGCCAGCGCGAACTCTGCGAAGGAGCAGTACTTC
TRBJ1-1 | TRBV4-1 | NA | NA | 15 | CASSLRGYENTEAFF | TGCGCCAGCAGCCTAAGGGGGTATGAGAACACTGAAGCTTTCTTT
TRBJ2-5 | TRBV7-9 | once | NA | 13 | CASSPQGQETQYF | TGTGCCAGCAGCCCTCAGGGACAAGAGACCCAGTACTTC
TRBJ1-1 | TRBV27 | NA | NA | 15 | CASSLGGRRNTEAFF | TGTGCCAGCAGTTTGGGGGGGAGAAGGAACACTGAAGCTTTCTTT
TRBJ2-3 | TRBV6-5 | NA | NA | 15 | CASSSQEESTDTQYF | TGTGCCAGCAGTTCTCAGGAGGAAAGCACAGATACGCAGTATTTT
TRBJ1-4 | TRBV29-1 | NA | TRBD1 | 13 | CSVLTGDNEKLFF | TGCAGCGTTCTGACAGGGGATAATGAAAAACTGTTTTTT
TRBJ1-2 | TRBV14 | NA | NA | 12 | CASSQDRVLITF | TGTGCCAGCAGCCAAGACCGGGTACTTATCACCTTC
TRBJ1-1 | TRBV30 | NA | NA | 14 | CAWTGGALNTEAFF | TGTGCCTGGACAGGAGGGGCCCTAAACACTGAAGCTTTCTTT
TRBJ2-1 | TRBV29-1 | NA | TRBD2 | 14 | CSVTGTSGLGEQFF | TGCAGCGTTACCGGGACTAGCGGGTTAGGCGAGCAGTTCTTC
TRBJ1-4 | TRBV4-1 | NA | NA | 14 | CASSQSGTSEKLFF | TGCGCCAGCAGCCAATCTGGGACATCGGAAAAACTGTTTTTT
TRBJ1-2 | TRBV6-5 | NA | NA | 12 | CASAGANYGYTF | TGTGCCAGCGCGGGCGCAAACTATGGCTACACCTTC
TRBJ2-2 | TRBV9 | NA | NA | 14 | CASSPELVSGELFF | TGTGCCAGCAGCCCCGAACTAGTATCCGGGGAGCTGTTTTTT
TRBJ2-5 | TRBV28 | NA | TRBD2 | 15 | CASSLLAGTVETQYF | TGTGCCAGCAGCCTCCTAGCGGGGACGGTGGAGACCCAGTACTTC
TRBJ2-1 | TRBV25-1 | once | NA | 15 | CASSGQFSSYNEQFF | TGTGCCAGCAGTGGACAGTTCAGCTCCTACAATGAGCAGTTCTTC
TRBJ2-7 | TRBV19 | NA | TRBD1 | 16 | CASSLKGGYSSYEQYF | TGTGCCAGTAGCCTCAAAGGGGGCTATAGCTCCTACGAGCAGTACTTC